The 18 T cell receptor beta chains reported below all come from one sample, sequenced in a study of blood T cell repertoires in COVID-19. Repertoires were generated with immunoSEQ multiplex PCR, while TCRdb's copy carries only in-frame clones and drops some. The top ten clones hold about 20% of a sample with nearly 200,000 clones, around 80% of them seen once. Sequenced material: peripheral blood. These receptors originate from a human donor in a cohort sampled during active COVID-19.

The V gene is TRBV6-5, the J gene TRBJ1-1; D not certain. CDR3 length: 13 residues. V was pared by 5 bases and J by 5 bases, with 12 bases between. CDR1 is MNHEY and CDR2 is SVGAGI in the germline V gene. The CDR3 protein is CASSPQAATEAFF. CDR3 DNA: TGTGCCAGCAGTCCCCAAGCTGCGACTGAAGCTTTCTTT.

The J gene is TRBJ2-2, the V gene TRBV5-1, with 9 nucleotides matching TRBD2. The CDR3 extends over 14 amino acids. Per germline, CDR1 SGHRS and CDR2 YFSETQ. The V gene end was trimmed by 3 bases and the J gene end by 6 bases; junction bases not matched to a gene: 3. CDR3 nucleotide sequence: TGCGCCAGCAGCTCTGTAGCGGGAGCCGGGGAGCTGTTTTTT. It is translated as CASSSVAGAGELFF.

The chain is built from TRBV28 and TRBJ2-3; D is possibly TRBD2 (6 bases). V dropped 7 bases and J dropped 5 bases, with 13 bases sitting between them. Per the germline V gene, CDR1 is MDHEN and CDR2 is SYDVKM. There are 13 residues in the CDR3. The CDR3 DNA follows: TGTGCCAGCACGGGAGAAGGTCGAGATACGCAGTATTTT. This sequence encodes CASTGEGRDTQYF.

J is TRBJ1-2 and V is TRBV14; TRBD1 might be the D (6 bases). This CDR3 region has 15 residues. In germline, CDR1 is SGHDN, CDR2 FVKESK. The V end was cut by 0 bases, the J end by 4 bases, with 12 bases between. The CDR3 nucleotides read TGTGCCAGCAGCCAAGACATAAGACAGGTCTATGGCTACACCTTC. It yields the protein CASSQDIRQVYGYTF.

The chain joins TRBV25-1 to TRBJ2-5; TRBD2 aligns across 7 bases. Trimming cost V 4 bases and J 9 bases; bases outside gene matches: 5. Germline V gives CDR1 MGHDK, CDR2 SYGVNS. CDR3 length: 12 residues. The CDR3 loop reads CASSGLAEAQYF. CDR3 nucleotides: TGTGCCAGCAGTGGACTAGCTGAGGCCCAGTACTTC.

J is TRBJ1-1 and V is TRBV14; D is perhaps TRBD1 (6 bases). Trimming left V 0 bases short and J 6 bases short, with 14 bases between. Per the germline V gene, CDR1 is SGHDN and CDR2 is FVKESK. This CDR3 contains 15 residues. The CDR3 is CASSQDRGTIAEAFF. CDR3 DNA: TGTGCCAGCAGCCAAGACCGTGGGACAATCGCTGAAGCTTTCTTT.

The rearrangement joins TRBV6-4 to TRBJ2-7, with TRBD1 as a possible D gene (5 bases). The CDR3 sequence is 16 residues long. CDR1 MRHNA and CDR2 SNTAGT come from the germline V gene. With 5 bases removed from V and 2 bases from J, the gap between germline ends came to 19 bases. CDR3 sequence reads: CASSPRGRYRTYEQYV. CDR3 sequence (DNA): TGTGCCAGCAGTCCTAGGGGAAGGTACAGGACCTACGAGCAGTACGTC.

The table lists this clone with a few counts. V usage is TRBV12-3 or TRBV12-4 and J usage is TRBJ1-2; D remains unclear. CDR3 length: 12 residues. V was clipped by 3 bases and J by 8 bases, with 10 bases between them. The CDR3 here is CASSFSDLGYTF. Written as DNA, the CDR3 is TGTGCCAGCAGTTTCAGCGATCTCGGCTACACCTTC.

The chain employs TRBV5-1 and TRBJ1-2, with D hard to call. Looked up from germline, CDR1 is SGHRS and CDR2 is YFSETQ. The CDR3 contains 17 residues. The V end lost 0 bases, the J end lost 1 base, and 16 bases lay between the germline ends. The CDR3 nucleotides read TGCGCCAGCAGCTTGGCCCCGACCGAAAGGAGTAACTATGGCTACACCTTC. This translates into CASSLAPTERSNYGYTF.

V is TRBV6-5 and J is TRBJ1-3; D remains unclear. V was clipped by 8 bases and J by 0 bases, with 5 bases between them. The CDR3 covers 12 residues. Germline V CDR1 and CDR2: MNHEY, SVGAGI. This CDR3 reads CASLSSGNTIYF. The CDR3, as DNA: TGTGCCAGCTTGAGCTCTGGAAACACCATATATTTT.

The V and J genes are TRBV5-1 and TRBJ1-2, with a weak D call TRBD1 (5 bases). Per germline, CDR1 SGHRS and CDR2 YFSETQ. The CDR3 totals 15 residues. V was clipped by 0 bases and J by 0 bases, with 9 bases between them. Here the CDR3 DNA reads TGCGCCAGCAGCTTGGCGGGGGATTCTAACTATGGCTACACCTTC. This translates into CASSLAGDSNYGYTF.

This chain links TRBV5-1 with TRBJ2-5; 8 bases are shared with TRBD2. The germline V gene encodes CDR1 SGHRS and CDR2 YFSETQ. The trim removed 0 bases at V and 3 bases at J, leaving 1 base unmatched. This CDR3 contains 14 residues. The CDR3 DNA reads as TGCGCCAGCAGCTTGGGCGGGAGGAAAGAGACCCAGTACTTC. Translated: CASSLGGRKETQYF.

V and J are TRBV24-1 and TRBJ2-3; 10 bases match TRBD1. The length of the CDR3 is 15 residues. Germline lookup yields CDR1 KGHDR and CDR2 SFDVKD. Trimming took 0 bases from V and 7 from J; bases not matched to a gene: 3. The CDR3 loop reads CATSDLGQGGYTQYF. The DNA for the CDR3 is TGTGCCACCAGTGATTTGGGACAGGGGGGATATACGCAGTATTTT.

The CDR3 reads CASSLRWEQGTSPLHF. CDR3 nucleotide sequence: TGTGCCAGCAGCTTACGCTGGGAACAGGGGACTTCACCCCTCCACTTT. This sequence joins TRBV11-3 and TRBJ1-6, with 7 bases that match TRBD1. The germline gives CDR1 SGHNT, CDR2 YENEEA. Trimming took 2 bases from V and 9 from J; bases not matched to a gene: 10. This CDR3 is 16 amino acids long.

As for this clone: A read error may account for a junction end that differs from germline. The CDR3 DNA is TGTGCCAGTAGTTCCAACCCCGGGACAGGGGGTGCCCCTGAGTTC. The encoded protein is CASSSNPGTGGAPEF. This sequence joins TRBV19 and TRBJ1-2, with 11 nucleotides matching TRBD1. Germline lookup yields CDR1 LNHDA and CDR2 SQIVND (reference sequence). The CDR3 extends over 15 amino acids.

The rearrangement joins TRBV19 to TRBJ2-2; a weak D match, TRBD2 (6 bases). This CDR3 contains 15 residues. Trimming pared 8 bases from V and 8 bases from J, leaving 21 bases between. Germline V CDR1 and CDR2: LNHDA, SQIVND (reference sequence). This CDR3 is CASLREQGRPGELFF. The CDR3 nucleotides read TGTGCCAGTCTACGGGAGCAGGGTCGTCCAGGGGAGCTGTTTTTT.

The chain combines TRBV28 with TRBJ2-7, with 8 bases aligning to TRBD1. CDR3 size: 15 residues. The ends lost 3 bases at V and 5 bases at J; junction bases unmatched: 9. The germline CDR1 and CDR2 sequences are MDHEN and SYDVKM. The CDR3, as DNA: TGTGCCAGCAGTTTGCCCGGACAGGGTAGGAACGAGCAGTACTTC. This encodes CASSLPGQGRNEQYF.

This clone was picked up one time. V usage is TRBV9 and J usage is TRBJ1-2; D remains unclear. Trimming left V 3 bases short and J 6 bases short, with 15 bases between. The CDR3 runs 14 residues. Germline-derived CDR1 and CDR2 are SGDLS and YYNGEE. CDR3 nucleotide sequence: TGTGCCAGCAGCGCGGCGGGTTTCCCTGATGGCTACACCTTC. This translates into CASSAAGFPDGYTF.